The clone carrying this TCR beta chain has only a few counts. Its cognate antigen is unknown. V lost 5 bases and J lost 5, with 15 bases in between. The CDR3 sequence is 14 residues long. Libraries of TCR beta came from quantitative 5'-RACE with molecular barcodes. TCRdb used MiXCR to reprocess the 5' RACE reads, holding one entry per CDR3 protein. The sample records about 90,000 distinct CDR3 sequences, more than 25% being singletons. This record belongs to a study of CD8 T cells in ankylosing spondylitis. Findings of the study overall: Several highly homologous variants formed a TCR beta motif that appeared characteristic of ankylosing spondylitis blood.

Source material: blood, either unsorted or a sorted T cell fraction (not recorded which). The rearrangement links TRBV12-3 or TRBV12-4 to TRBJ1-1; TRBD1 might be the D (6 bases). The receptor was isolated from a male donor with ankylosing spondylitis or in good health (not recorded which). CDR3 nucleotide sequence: TGTGCCAGCAGTAAACAACAGGGTACGACTGAAGCTTTCTTT. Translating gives CASSKQQGTTEAFF.